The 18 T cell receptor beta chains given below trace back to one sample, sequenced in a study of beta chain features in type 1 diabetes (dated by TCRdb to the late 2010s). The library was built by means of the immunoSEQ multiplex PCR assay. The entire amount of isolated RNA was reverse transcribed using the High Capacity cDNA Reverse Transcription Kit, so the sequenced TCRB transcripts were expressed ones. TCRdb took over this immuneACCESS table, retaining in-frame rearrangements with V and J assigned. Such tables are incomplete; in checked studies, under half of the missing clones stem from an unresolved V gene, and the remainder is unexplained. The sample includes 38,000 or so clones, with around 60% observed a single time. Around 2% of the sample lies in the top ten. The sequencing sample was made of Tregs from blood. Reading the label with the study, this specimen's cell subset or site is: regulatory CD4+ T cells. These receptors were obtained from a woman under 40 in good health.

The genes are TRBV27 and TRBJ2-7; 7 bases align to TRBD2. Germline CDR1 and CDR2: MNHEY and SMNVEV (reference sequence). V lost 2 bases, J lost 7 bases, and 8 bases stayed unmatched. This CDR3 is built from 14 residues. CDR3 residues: CASSLNGGGGEQYF. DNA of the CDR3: TGTGCCAGCAGTTTAAACGGCGGGGGTGGGGAGCAGTACTTC.

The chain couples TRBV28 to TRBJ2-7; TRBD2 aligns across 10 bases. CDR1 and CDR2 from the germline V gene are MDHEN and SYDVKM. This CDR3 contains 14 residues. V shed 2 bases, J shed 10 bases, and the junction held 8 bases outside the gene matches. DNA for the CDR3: TGTGCCAGCAGTTTACCACTAGCGGGACGCGACCAGTACTTC. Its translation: CASSLPLAGRDQYF. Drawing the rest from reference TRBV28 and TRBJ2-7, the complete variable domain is DVKVTQSSRYLVKRTGEKVFLECVQDMDHENMFWYRQDPGLGLRLIYFSYDVKMKEKGDIPEGYSVSREKKERFSLILESASTNQTSMYLCASSLPLAGRDQYFGPGTRLTVT.

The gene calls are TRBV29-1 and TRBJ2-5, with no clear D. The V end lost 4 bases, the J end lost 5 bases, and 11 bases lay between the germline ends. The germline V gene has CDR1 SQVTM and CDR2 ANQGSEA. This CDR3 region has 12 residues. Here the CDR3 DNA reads TGCAGCGTTGTTCAGGCCGATGAGACCCAGTACTTC. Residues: CSVVQADETQYF.

Here the CDR3 reads CSVEGIDRGGRRNQPQHF. The CDR3 DNA sequence: TGCAGCGTTGAGGGGATCGATCGGGGGGGTCGACGCAATCAGCCCCAGCATTTT. The V and J genes are TRBV29-1 and TRBJ1-5; a weak D match, TRBD1 (5 bases). V was clipped by 3 bases and J by 2 bases, with 23 bases between them. Germline V gives CDR1 SQVTM, CDR2 ANQGSEA. This CDR3 is built from 18 residues.

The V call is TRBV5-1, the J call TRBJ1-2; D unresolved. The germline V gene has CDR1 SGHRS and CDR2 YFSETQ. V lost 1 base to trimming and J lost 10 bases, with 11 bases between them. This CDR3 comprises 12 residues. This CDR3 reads CASSLRGNFYTF. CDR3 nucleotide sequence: TGCGCCAGCAGCTTGAGAGGGAATTTCTACACCTTC.

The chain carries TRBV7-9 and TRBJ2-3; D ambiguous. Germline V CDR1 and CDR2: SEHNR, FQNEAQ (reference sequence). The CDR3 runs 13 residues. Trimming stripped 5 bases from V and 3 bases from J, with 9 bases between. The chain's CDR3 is CASSPSGTDTQYF. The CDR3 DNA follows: TGTGCCAGCAGCCCTAGTGGTACAGATACGCAGTATTTT. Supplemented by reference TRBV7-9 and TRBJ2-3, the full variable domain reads DTGVSQNPRHKITKRGQNVTFRCDPISEHNRLYWYRQTLGQGPEFLTYFQNEAQLEKSRLLSDRFSAERPKGSFSTLEIQRTEQGDSAMYLCASSPSGTDTQYFGPGTRLTVL.

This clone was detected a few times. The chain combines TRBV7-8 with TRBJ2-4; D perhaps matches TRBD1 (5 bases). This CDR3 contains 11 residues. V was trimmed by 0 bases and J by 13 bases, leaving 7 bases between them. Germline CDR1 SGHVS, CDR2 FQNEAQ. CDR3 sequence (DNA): TGTGCCAGCAGCTTAGCGACAGAGCAGTACTTC. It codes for CASSLATEQYF.

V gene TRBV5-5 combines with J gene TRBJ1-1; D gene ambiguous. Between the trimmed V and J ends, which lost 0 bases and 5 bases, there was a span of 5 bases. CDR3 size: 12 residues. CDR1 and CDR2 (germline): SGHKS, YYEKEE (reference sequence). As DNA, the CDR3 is TGTGCCAGCAGCTTGGGGAGGACTGAAGCTTTCTTT. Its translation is CASSLGRTEAFF. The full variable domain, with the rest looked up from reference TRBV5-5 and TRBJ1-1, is DAGVTQSPTHLIKTRGQQVTLRCSPISGHKSVSWYQQVLGQGPQFIFQYYEKEERGRGNFPDRFSARQFPNYSSELNVNALLLGDSALYLCASSLGRTEAFFGQGTRLTVV.

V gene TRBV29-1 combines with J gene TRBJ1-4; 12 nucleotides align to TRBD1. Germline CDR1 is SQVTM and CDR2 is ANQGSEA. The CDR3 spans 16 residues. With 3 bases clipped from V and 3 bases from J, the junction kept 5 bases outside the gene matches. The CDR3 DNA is TGCAGCGTTGAGGGGGACAGGGGGCGGGCTAATGAAAAACTGTTTTTT. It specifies CSVEGDRGRANEKLFF.

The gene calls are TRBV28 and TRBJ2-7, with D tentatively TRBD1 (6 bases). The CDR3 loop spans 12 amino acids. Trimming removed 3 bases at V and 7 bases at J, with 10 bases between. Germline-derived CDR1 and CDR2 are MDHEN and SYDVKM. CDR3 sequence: CASSLDSSEQYF. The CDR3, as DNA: TGTGCCAGCAGTTTGGACAGTTCGGAGCAGTACTTC.

CDR3 DNA: TGTGCCTGGAGCGACAAACCCGGACAGGGGAACTACGAGCAGTACTTC. The encoded protein is CAWSDKPGQGNYEQYF. The chain has TRBV30 and TRBJ2-7, with TRBD1 matching 9 bases. The CDR3 is 16 residues long. The germline CDR1 and CDR2 sequences are GTSNPN and SVGIG (reference sequence). Trimming removed 3 bases from V and 3 bases from J; junction bases left unmatched: 12.

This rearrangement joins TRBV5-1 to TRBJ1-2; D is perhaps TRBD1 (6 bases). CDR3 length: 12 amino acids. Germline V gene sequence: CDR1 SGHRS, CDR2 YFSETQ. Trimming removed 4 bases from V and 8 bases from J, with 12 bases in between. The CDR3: CASSLGQRGYTF. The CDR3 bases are TGCGCCAGCAGCCTCGGACAGCGGGGCTACACCTTC.

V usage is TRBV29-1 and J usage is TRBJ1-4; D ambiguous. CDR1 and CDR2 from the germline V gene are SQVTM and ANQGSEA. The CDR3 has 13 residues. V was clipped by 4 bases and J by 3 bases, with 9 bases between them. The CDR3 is CSVVVQSNEKLFF. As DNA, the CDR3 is TGCAGCGTTGTGGTTCAGTCTAATGAAAAACTGTTTTTT. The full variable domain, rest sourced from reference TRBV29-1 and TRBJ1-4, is SAVISQKPSRDICQRGTSLTIQCQVDSQVTMMFWYRQQPGQSLTLIATANQGSEATYESGFVIDKFPISRPNLTFSTLTVSNMSPEDSSIYLCSVVVQSNEKLFFGSGTQLSVL.

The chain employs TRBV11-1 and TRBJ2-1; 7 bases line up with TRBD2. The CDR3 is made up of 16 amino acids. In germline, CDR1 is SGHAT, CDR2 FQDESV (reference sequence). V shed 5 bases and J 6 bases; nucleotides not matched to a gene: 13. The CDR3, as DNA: TGTGCCAGCAGCCAAAGGGGCGGGAGTGGTCGCAATGAGCAGTTCTTC. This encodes CASSQRGGSGRNEQFF.

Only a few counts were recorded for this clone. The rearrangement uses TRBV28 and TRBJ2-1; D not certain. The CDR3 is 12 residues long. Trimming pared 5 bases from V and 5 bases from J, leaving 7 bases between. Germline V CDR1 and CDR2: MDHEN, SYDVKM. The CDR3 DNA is TGTGCCAGCAGTCCACAACACAATGAGCAGTTCTTC. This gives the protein CASSPQHNEQFF.

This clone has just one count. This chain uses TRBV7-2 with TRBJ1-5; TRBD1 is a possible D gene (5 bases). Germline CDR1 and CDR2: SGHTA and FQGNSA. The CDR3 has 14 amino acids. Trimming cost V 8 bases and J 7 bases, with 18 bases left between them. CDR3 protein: CASQGYRSEQPQHF. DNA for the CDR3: TGTGCCAGCCAGGGCTACAGGTCGGAACAGCCCCAGCATTTT.

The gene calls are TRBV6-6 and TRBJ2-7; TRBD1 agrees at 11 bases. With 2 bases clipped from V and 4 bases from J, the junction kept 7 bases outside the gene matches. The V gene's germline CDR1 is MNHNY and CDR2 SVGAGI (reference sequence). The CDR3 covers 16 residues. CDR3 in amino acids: CASSYPGQGAKYEQYF. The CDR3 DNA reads TGTGCCAGCAGTTACCCAGGACAGGGGGCGAAGTACGAGCAGTACTTC.

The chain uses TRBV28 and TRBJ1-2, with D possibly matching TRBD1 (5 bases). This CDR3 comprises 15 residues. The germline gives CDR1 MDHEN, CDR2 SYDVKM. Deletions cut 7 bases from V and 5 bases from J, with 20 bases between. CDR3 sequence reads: CASTDYAGPLYGYTF. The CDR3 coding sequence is TGTGCCAGCACCGATTATGCGGGGCCTTTATATGGCTACACCTTC.